The 17 T cell receptor beta chains below were found in one sample sequenced in a study of blood T cell repertoires in COVID-19. Profiled with immunoSEQ multiplex PCR; TCRdb holds only in-frame clones, not every one. Of some 270,000 clones in the sample, about 90% were seen once. The sequencing input was peripheral blood. The receptors here all came from a woman aged 55-75 years with COVID-19, enrolled during active disease.

This chain joins TRBV3-1 (or the pseudogene TRBV3-2) and TRBJ1-2, with 7 bases aligning to TRBD1. Unmatched junction bases numbered 8, after V lost 4 bases and J lost 6 bases. The germline CDR1 and CDR2 sequences are LGHDT and YNNKEL (reference sequence). CDR3 size: 14 residues. CDR3 residues: CASSLVQGSNGYTF. The CDR3 DNA sequence: TGTGCCAGCAGCCTTGTACAGGGGTCTAATGGCTACACCTTC.

V usage is TRBV6-5 and J usage is TRBJ1-3; 8 bases line up with TRBD1. V shed 6 bases, J shed 3 bases, and the junction held 7 bases outside the gene matches. Germline V gene data show CDR1 as MNHEY and CDR2 as SVGAGI. This CDR3 spans 15 amino acids. The DNA of the CDR3 is TGTGCCAGCAGCCTCCAGGGGGCTGGTGGAAACACCATATATTTT. Amino acid sequence: CASSLQGAGGNTIYF.

The V call is TRBV19, the J call TRBJ1-4; 9 bases are shared with TRBD1. The CDR3 sequence is 14 residues long. CDR1 LNHDA and CDR2 SQIVND come from the germline V gene (reference sequence). Trimming cost V 0 bases and J 8 bases; bases outside gene matches: 1. CDR3 region: CASSIDGQGEKLFF. CDR3 DNA sequence: TGTGCCAGTAGTATAGATGGACAGGGGGAAAAACTGTTTTTT.

CDR3 bases: TGTGCCAGCAGCTTAGACAGCAGAATAAACACTGAAGCTTTCTTT. This codes for CASSLDSRINTEAFF. This sequence joins TRBV7-2 and TRBJ1-1, with D unclear. This CDR3 has 15 residues. Germline V gives CDR1 SGHTA, CDR2 FQGNSA. V lost 1 base, J lost 2 bases, and 11 bases lay in between.

This clone was seen only once. The chain recombines TRBV9 with TRBJ2-1, with a tentative D call TRBD2 (5 bases). V lost 6 bases and J 6 bases, leaving 22 bases between the germline ends. The CDR3 totals 16 residues. Germline values: CDR1 SGDLS, CDR2 YYNGEE. The CDR3 region has the DNA TGTGCCAGCACCTCGGGTCCCATGAGGGTCAGCAATGAGCAGTTCTTC. Protein product: CASTSGPMRVSNEQFF.

J is TRBJ2-5 and V is TRBV19, with D possibly TRBD1 on 6 matching bases. The CDR3 is 16 residues long. Trimming shortened V by 1 base and J by 5 bases, and 17 bases separated the two germline ends. CDR1 is LNHDA and CDR2 is SQIVND in the germline V gene (reference sequence). The CDR3 here is CASSIGRLRGTETQYF. CDR3 DNA: TGTGCCAGTAGTATAGGACGATTGAGGGGGACGGAGACCCAGTACTTC.

The chain recombines TRBV6-2 or TRBV6-3 with TRBJ1-4, with D possibly being TRBD1 (6 bases). This CDR3 region has 15 residues. Germline CDR1 is MNHEY and CDR2 is SVGEGT. V lost 2 bases and J lost 1, with 8 bases in between. The CDR3 sequence is CASSYPDRTNEKLFF. The CDR3 DNA reads as TGTGCCAGCAGTTACCCGGACAGAACTAATGAAAAACTGTTTTTT.

The gene calls are TRBV5-1 and TRBJ2-1, with TRBD2 identical over 7 bases. This CDR3 has 15 amino acids. After removal of 2 bases from V and 6 bases from J, the junction contained 8 bases not matched to a gene. Germline V CDR1 and CDR2: SGHRS, YFSETQ. CDR3 nucleotide sequence: TGCGCCAGCAGCTTAACGACTAGCTCACCCAATGAGCAGTTCTTC. Protein sequence: CASSLTTSSPNEQFF.

The rearrangement links TRBV12-3 or TRBV12-4 to TRBJ2-7; the match to TRBD1 covers 7 bases. V shed 5 bases, J shed 2 bases, and the junction held 3 bases outside the gene matches. This CDR3 contains 13 residues. In nucleotides, the CDR3 is TGTGCCAGCAGTGGGACAGTCCCCTACGAGCAGTACTTC. This translates into CASSGTVPYEQYF.

V gene TRBV5-5 combines with J gene TRBJ1-2; TRBD1 agrees at 11 bases. Germline CDR1 SGHKS, CDR2 YYEKEE (reference sequence). The V and J ends lost 4 bases and 5 bases, in that order; junction bases with no gene match: 7. The length of the CDR3 is 15 residues. The CDR3 region is CASSPGQGAWYGYTF. CDR3 nucleotides: TGTGCCAGCAGCCCAGGACAGGGGGCTTGGTATGGCTACACCTTC.

The V call is TRBV7-2, the J call TRBJ2-1; a possible D gene is TRBD2 (5 bases). Trimming took 4 bases from V and 9 from J, leaving 16 bases between them. Germline CDR1 reads SGHTA; CDR2 reads FQGNSA. This CDR3 is 14 amino acids long. The CDR3 is CASSSSGGFAEQFF. CDR3 sequence (DNA): TGTGCCAGCAGCTCCTCCGGCGGGTTCGCTGAGCAGTTCTTC.

Notes on this clone: Other nucleotide sequences in the sample specify the same CDR3. The chain combines TRBV18 with TRBJ1-2, with D possibly matching TRBD1 (5 bases). Trimming left V 0 bases short and J 5 bases short, with 10 bases between. The CDR3 length is 14 residues. Germline V CDR1 and CDR2: KGHSH, LQKENI. CDR3 sequence (DNA): TGTGCCAGCTCACCACCGACAGAGAGTTATGGCTACACCTTC. Residues: CASSPPTESYGYTF.

Only one count was recorded for this clone. The chain joins TRBV2 to TRBJ2-7; TRBD1 agrees at 10 bases. The length of the CDR3 is 15 residues. The V gene's germline CDR1 is SNHLY and CDR2 FYNNEI. The junction had 7 bases not matched to a gene; V was cut back by 6 bases and J by 2 bases. CDR3 coding DNA: TGTGCCAGCAGAGATGGGACAGGGGTCCCCTACGAGCAGTACTTC. Its protein product is CASRDGTGVPYEQYF.

Only one count was recorded for this clone. The chain couples TRBV25-1 to TRBJ1-1, with 7 bases identical to TRBD1. Germline values: CDR1 MGHDK, CDR2 SYGVNS. The trim removed 4 bases at V and 8 bases at J, leaving 10 bases unmatched. This CDR3 spans 14 amino acids. This CDR3 reads CASSGNRGGREAFF. The CDR3 DNA sequence: TGTGCCAGCAGTGGAAACAGGGGAGGTAGGGAAGCTTTCTTT.

This rearrangement joins TRBV7-2 to TRBJ1-5, with 12 bases matching TRBD1. This CDR3 comprises 17 residues. Germline CDR1 SGHTA, CDR2 FQGNSA. After removal of 5 bases from V and 6 bases from J, the junction contained 11 bases not matched to a gene. CDR3 DNA: TGTGCCAGCAGCACCCCTAGGGGACAGGGGGCGATTCAGCCCCAGCATTTT. Protein sequence: CASSTPRGQGAIQPQHF.

This chain connects TRBV19 to TRBJ2-7; 7 nucleotides align to TRBD1. Germline loops: CDR1 LNHDA, CDR2 SQIVND (reference sequence). The CDR3 totals 15 residues. The V gene end was trimmed by 3 bases and the J gene end by 0 bases; junction bases not matched to a gene: 5. DNA of the CDR3: TGTGCCAGTAGTATCGGTGGGACAGTCTCCTACGAGCAGTACTTC. It codes for CASSIGGTVSYEQYF.

The V call is TRBV6-5, the J call TRBJ1-6; weak D call: TRBD1 (5 bases). The germline V and J ends were trimmed by 6 bases and 9 bases, with 15 bases remaining between them. The length of the CDR3 is 14 residues. The germline CDR1 and CDR2 sequences are MNHEY and SVGAGI. The CDR3 sequence: CASSVQGIGSPLHF. The DNA for the CDR3 is TGTGCCAGCAGCGTCCAGGGAATCGGTTCACCCCTCCACTTT.